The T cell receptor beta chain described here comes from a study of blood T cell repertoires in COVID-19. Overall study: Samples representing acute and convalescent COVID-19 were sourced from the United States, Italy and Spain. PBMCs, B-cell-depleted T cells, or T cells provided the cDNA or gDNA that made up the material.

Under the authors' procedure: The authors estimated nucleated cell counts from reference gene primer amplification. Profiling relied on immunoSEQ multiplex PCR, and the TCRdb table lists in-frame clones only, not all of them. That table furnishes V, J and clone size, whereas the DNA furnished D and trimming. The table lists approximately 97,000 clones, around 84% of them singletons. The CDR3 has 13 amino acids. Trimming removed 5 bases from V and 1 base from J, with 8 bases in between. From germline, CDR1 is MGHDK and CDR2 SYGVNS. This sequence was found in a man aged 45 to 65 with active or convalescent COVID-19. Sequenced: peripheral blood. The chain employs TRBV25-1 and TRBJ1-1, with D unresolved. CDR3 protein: CASSRTGNTEAFF. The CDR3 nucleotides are TGTGCCAGCAGTCGAACCGGGAACACTGAAGCTTTCTTT. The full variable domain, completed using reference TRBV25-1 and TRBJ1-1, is EADIYQTPRYLVIGTGKKITLECSQTMGHDKMYWYQQDPGMELHLIHYSYGVNSTEKGDLSSESTVSRIRTEHFPLTLESARPSHTSQYLCASSRTGNTEAFFGQGTRLTVV.